This T cell receptor (beta chain) comes out of a study of blood T cell repertoires in COVID-19. Sequencing was performed with immunoSEQ multiplex PCR; in TCRdb, only in-frame clones are kept and a portion is missing. The repertoire has more than 110,000 clones, just under 90% of them found once; the top ten carry approximately 4.2%. This TCR was sampled from a woman between 40 and 55 years old with acute or convalescent COVID-19. Specimen: peripheral blood.

The chain's CDR3 is CAISRDRESSPLHF. For the CDR3, the DNA is TGTGCCATCAGCAGGGACAGGGAGAGTTCACCCCTCCACTTT. The chain has TRBV10-3 and TRBJ1-6; 9 nucleotides match TRBD1. V gave up 6 bases and J gave up 9 bases; unmatched junction bases: 6. Germline V gene data show CDR1 as ENHRY and CDR2 as SYGVKD. The CDR3 length is 14 residues.